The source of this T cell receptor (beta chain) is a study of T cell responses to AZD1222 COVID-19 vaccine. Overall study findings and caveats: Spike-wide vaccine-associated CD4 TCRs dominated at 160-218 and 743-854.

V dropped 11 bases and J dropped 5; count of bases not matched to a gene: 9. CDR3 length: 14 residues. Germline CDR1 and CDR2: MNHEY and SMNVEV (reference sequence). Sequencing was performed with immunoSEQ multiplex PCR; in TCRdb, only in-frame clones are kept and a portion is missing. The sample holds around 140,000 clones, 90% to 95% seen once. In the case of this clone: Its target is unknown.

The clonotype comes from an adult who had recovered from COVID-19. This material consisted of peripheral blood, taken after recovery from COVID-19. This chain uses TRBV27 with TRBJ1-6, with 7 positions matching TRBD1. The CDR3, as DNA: TGTGCCGCAGGGGGGATCGAAAATAATTCACCCCTCCACTTT. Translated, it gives CAAGGIENNSPLHF.